This T cell receptor beta chain emerged from a study of blood T cell repertoires in COVID-19. CDR3 length: 16 residues. Germline CDR1 is SGHRS and CDR2 is YFSETQ. V lost 0 bases to trimming and J lost 9 bases; unmatched junction nucleotides: 11. This clone was seen a single time. Profiling relied on immunoSEQ multiplex PCR, and the TCRdb table lists in-frame clones only, not all of them. The sample lists 75,000 to 90,000 clones, 90% occurring once. This TCR was sampled from a woman aged 50 to 65 in a cohort sampled during active COVID-19. The sequenced sample consisted of peripheral blood. This chain joins TRBV5-1 and TRBJ2-1, with TRBD2 identical over 8 bases. In DNA, the CDR3 is TGCGCCAGCAGCTTGGGTTCCAGCGGGAGAATAGGTGAGCAGTTCTTC. It encodes CASSLGSSGRIGEQFF.